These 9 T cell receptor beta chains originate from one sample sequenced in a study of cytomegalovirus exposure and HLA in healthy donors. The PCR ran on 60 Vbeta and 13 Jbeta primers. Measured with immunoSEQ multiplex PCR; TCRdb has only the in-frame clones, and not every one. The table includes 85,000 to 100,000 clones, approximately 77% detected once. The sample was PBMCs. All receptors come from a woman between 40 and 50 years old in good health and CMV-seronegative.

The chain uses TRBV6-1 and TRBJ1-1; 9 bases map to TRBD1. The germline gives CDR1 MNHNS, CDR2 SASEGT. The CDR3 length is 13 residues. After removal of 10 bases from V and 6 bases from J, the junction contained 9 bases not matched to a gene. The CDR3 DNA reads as TGTGCCACCAGACAGGGGGATTTGTCTGAAGCTTTCTTT. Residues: CATRQGDLSEAFF.

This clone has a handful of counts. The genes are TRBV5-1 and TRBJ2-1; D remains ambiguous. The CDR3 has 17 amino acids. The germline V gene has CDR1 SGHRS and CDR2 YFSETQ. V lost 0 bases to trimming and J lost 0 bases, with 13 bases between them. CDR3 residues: CASSLAVAYGSYNEQFF. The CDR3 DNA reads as TGCGCCAGCAGCTTGGCTGTAGCCTATGGCTCCTACAATGAGCAGTTCTTC. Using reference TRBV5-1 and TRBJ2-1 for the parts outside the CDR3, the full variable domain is KAGVTQTPRYLIKTRGQQVTLSCSPISGHRSVSWYQQTPGQGLQFLFEYFSETQRNKGNFPGRFSGRQFSNSRSEMNVSTLELGDSALYLCASSLAVAYGSYNEQFFGPGTRLTVL.

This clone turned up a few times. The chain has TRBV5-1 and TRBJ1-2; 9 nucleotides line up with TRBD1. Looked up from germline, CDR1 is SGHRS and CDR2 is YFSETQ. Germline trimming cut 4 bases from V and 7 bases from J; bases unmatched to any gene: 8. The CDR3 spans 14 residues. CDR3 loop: CASSRTQGARGYTF. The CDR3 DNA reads TGCGCCAGCAGCCGCACACAGGGGGCGCGTGGCTACACCTTC.

The CDR3 loop is CASSFTGEYGYGYTF. The CDR3 bases are TGTGCCAGCAGTTTCACAGGGGAGTACGGCTATGGCTACACCTTC. V and J are TRBV2 and TRBJ1-2, with 7 bases matching TRBD1. Trimming removed 5 bases from V and 4 bases from J; junction bases left unmatched: 10. Germline V gene data show CDR1 as SNHLY and CDR2 as FYNNEI. The CDR3 is 15 residues long.

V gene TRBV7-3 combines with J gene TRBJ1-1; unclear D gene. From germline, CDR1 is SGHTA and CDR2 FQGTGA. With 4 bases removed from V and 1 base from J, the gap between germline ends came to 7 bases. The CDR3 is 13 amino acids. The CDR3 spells CASSSVSNTEAFF. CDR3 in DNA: TGTGCCAGCAGCTCGGTCTCGAACACTGAAGCTTTCTTT.

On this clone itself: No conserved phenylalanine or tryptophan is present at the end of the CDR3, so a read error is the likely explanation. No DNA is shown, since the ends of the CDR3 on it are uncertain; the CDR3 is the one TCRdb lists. The chain's CDR3 is CASSDQQGAASEALV. The genes are TRBV9 and TRBJ1-1; the table's D call, TRBD1, has no DNA check behind it. Both ends counted, the CDR3 spans 15 residues. Per the germline V gene, CDR1 is SGDLS and CDR2 is YYNGEE.

DNA for the CDR3: TGTGCCAGCTCACTGACAGGATGGGGAAACACCGGGGAGCTGTTTTTT. Translation gives CASSLTGWGNTGELFF. The chain combines TRBV18 with TRBJ2-2; the D gene is possibly TRBD1 (6 bases). This CDR3 region has 16 residues. Germline V lookup: CDR1 KGHSH, CDR2 LQKENI. V was shortened by 4 bases and J by 2 bases, with 14 bases between the two germline ends.

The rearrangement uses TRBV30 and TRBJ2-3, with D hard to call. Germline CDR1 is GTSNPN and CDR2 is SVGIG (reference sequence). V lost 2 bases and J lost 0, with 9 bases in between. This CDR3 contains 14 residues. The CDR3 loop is CAWSSFLSTDTQYF. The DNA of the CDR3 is TGTGCCTGGAGTTCTTTCCTTAGCACAGATACGCAGTATTTT. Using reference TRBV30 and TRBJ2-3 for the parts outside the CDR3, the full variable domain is SQTIHQWPATLVQPVGSPLSLECTVEGTSNPNLYWYRQAAGRGLQLLFYSVGIGQISSEVPQNLSASRPQDRQFILSSKKLLLSDSGFYLCAWSSFLSTDTQYFGPGTRLTVL.

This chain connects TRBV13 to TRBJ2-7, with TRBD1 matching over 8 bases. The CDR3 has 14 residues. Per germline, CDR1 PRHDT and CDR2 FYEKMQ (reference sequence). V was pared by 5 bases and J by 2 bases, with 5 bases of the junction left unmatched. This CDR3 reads CASSETGAPYEQYF. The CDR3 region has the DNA TGTGCCAGCAGCGAGACAGGGGCACCCTACGAGCAGTACTTC.